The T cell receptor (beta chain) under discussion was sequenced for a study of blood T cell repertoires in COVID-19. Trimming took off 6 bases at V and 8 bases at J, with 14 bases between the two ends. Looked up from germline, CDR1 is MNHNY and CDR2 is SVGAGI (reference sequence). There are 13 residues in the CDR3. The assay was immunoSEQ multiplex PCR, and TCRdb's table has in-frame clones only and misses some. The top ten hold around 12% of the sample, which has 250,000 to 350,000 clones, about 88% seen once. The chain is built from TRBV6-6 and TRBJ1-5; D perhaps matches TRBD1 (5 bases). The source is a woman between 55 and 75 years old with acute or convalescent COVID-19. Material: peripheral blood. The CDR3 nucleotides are TGTGCCAGCAGCCCCAGGGCGGCGGAGCCCCAGCATTTT. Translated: CASSPRAAEPQHF.